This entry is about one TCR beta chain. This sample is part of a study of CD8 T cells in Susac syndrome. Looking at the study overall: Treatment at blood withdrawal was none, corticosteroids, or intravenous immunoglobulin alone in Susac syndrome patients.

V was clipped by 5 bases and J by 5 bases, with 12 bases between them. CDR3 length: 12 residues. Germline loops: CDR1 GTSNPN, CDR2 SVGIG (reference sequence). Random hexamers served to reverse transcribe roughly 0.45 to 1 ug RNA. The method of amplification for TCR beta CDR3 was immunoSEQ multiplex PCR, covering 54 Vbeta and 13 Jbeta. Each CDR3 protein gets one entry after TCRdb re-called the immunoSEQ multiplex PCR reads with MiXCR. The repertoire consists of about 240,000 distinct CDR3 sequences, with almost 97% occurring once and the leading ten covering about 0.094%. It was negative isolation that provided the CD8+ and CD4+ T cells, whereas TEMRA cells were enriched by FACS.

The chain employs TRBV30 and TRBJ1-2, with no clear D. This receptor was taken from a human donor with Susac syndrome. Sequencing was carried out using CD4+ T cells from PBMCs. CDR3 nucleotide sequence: TGTGCCTGGCATAATCCGGGATATGGCTACACCTTC. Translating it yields CAWHNPGYGYTF.